One and the same sample provided the 3 T cell receptor beta chains below, sequenced in a study of cytomegalovirus exposure and HLA in healthy donors. The PCR used 60 Vbeta and 13 Jbeta primers. Some clones are missing from TCRdb's copy, which holds only in-frame ones; the method was immunoSEQ multiplex PCR. Seen here are 120,000 to 150,000 clones, roughly three quarters observed once, and the top ten hold roughly 4%. The sequencing input was PBMCs. These receptors all come from a man aged 55 to 70 in good health and CMV-seronegative.

The chain recombines TRBV28 with TRBJ1-2; 9 bases match TRBD1. V was clipped by 2 bases and J by 4 bases; unmatched bases: 5. Germline V gene lookup returns CDR1 MDHEN and CDR2 SYDVKM. CDR3 length equals 15 residues. This chain's CDR3 is CASSLPTGGAYGYTF. CDR3 DNA sequence: TGTGCCAGCAGTTTACCCACAGGGGGCGCCTATGGCTACACCTTC.

The CDR3 DNA follows: TGTGCCAGCAGTTACTCGCCTGGACAGGGTCAGCGGGAGCTGTTTTTT. Translated: CASSYSPGQGQRELFF. V usage is TRBV6-6 and J usage is TRBJ2-2, with 8 bases that match TRBD1. With V trimmed by 0 bases and J by 9 bases, 9 bases remained unmatched. The V gene's germline CDR1 is MNHNY and CDR2 SVGAGI (reference sequence). This CDR3 is built from 16 residues.

V usage is TRBV28 and J usage is TRBJ1-1; possibly TRBD1 for D (6 bases). Trimming removed 3 bases from V and 0 bases from J, with 17 bases in between. The CDR3 consists of 17 residues. The germline gives CDR1 MDHEN, CDR2 SYDVKM. The CDR3 DNA reads TGTGCCAGCAGTTTTACAGGGCCGTCAGGGGTGAACACTGAAGCTTTCTTT. Protein: CASSFTGPSGVNTEAFF.